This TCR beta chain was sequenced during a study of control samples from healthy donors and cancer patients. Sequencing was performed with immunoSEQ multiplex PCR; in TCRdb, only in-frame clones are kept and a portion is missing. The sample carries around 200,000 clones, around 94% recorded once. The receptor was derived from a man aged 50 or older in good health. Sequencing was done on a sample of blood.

In DNA form, the CDR3 reads TGTGCCAGCAGTTTCGGGACTCCTACCTACAATGAGCAGTTCTTC. Amino acids: CASSFGTPTYNEQFF. The V and J genes are TRBV6-5 and TRBJ2-1; perhaps TRBD2 as D (6 bases). Trimming removed 4 bases from V and 2 bases from J, with 12 bases in between. This CDR3 region has 15 residues. The germline CDR1 and CDR2 sequences are MNHEY and SVGAGI.